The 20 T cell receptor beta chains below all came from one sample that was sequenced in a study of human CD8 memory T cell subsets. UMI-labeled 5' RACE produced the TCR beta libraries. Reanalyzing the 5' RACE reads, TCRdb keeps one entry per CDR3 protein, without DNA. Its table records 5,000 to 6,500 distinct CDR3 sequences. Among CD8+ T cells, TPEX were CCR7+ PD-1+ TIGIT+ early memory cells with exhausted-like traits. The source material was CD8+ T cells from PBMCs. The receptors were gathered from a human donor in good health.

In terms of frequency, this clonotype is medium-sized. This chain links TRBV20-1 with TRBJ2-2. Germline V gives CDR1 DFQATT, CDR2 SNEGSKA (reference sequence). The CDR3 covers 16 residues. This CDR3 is CSARFTSGTNTGELFF.

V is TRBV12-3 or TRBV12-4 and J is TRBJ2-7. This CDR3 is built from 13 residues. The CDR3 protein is CASSLGRTVEQYF.

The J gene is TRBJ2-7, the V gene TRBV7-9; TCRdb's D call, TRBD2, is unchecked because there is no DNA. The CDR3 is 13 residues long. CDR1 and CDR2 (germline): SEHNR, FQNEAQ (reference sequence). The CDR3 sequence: CASSPGTSYEQYF.

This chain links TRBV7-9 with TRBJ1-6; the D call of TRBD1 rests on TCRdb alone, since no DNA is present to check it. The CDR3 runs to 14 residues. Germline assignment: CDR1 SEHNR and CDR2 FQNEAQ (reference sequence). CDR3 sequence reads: CASSLGQGDSPLHF.

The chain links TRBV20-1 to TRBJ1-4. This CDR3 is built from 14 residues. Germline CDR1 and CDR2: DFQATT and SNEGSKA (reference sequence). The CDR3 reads CSAINPGTNEKLFF.

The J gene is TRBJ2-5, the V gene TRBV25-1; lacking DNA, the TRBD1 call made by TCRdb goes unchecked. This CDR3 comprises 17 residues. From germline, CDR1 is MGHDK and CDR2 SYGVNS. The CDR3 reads CASSDRGAGEVQETQYF.

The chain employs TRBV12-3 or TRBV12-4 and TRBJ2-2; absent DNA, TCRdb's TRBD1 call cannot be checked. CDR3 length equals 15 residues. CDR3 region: CASSLKGPNTGELFF.

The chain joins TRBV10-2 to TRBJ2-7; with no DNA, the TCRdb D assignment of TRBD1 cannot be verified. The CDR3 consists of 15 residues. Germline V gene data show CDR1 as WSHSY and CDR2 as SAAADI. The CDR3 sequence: CASSDGRGSSYEQYF.

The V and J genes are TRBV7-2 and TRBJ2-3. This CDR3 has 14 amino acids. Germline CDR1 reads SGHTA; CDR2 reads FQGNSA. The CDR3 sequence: CASSLTFGTDTQYF. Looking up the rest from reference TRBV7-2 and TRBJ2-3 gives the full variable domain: GAGVSQSPSNKVTEKGKDVELRCDPISGHTALYWYRQSLGQGLEFLIYFQGNSAPDKSGLPSDRFSAERTGGSVSTLTIQRTQQEDSAVYLCASSLTFGTDTQYFGPGTRLTVL.

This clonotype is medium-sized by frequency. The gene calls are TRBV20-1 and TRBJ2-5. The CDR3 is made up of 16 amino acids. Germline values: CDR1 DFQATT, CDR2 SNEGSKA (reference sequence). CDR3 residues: CSASPKWTGYQETQYF.

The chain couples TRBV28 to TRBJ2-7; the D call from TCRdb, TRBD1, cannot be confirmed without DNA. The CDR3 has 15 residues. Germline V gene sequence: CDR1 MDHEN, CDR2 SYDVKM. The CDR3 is CASALGGGGSYEQYF. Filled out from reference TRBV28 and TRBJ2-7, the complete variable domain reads DVKVTQSSRYLVKRTGEKVFLECVQDMDHENMFWYRQDPGLGLRLIYFSYDVKMKEKGDIPEGYSVSREKKERFSLILESASTNQTSMYLCASALGGGGSYEQYFGPGTRLTVT.

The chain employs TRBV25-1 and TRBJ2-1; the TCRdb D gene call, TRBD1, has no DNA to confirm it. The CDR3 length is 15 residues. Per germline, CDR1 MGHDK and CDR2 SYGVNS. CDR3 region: CASSERQGSYNEQFF.

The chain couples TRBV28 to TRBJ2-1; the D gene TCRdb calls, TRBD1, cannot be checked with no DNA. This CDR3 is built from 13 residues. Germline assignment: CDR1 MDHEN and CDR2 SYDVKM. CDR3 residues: CASSPGVRNEQFF.

This CDR3 is CASSFLLNTGELFF. V and J are TRBV12-3 or TRBV12-4 and TRBJ2-2. The CDR3 loop spans 14 amino acids.

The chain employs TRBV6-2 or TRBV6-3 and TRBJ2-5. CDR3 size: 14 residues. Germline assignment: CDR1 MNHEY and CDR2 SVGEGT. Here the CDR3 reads CASSYATGAETQYF.

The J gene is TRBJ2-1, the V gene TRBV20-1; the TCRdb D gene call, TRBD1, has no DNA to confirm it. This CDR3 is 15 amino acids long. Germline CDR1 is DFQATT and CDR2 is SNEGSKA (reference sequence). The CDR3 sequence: CSARGDRTFINEQFF.

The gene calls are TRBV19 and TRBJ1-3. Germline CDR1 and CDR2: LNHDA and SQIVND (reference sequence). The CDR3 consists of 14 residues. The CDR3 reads CATEATGGGNTIYF.

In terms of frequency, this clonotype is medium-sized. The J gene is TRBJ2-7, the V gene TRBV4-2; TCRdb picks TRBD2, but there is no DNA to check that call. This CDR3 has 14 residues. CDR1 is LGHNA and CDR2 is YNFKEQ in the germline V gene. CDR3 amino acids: CASRRVDSAYEQYF.

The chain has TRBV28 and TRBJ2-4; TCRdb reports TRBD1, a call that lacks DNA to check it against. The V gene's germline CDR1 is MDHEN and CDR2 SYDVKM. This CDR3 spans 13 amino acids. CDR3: CASSLTGGNIQYF. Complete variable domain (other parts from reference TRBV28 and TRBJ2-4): DVKVTQSSRYLVKRTGEKVFLECVQDMDHENMFWYRQDPGLGLRLIYFSYDVKMKEKGDIPEGYSVSREKKERFSLILESASTNQTSMYLCASSLTGGNIQYFGAGTRLSVL.

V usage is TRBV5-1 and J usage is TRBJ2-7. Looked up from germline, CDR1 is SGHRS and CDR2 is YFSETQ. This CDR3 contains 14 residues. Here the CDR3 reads CASSLMSGFSEQYF. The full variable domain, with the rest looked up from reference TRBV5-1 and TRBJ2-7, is KAGVTQTPRYLIKTRGQQVTLSCSPISGHRSVSWYQQTPGQGLQFLFEYFSETQRNKGNFPGRFSGRQFSNSRSEMNVSTLELGDSALYLCASSLMSGFSEQYFGPGTRLTVT.